Listed here are 27 T cell receptor beta chains from one sample, sequenced in a study of graft-versus-host responses after intestinal transplantation. No cognate antigen is known for these TCRs. Data came from immunoSEQ multiplex PCR; TCRdb stores just in-frame clones and leaves some out. The sample has 95,000 to 150,000 clones; roughly 91% are singletons. The input for sequencing was unstimulated CD4+ T cells sorted from spleen or lymph node cells, taken before intestinal transplant. These receptors were obtained from a human donor who received an intestinal transplant.

The rearrangement joins TRBV6-5 to TRBJ1-5; a possible D gene is TRBD1 (6 bases). CDR1 and CDR2 from the germline V gene are MNHEY and SVGAGI. Deletions cut 2 bases from V and 0 bases from J, with 8 bases between. The CDR3 contains 15 residues. The chain's CDR3 is CASSYGQNSNQPQHF. DNA for the CDR3: TGTGCCAGCAGTTACGGACAGAATAGCAATCAGCCCCAGCATTTT.

The V call is TRBV29-1, the J call TRBJ2-7; 10 positions agree with TRBD2. The ends lost 6 bases at V and 2 bases at J; junction bases unmatched: 4. CDR1 SQVTM and CDR2 ANQGSEA come from the germline V gene. The CDR3 loop spans 13 amino acids. In DNA, the CDR3 is TGCAGCGTCGGGACTAGCGTGACCTACGAGCAGTACTTC. Encoded protein: CSVGTSVTYEQYF.

About this clone: Its ends do not fully match the called genes, so a read error is possible. The chain combines TRBV7-7 with TRBJ2-5; D is possibly TRBD1 (7 bases). The CDR3 loop spans 15 amino acids. Germline CDR1 and CDR2: SSHAT and FNYEAQ (reference sequence). CDR3 residues: CASSLGGTVSEAQYF. In DNA form, the CDR3 reads TGTGCTAGCAGCCTAGGGGGGACAGTATCAGAGGCCCAGTACTTC.

The rearrangement links TRBV10-3 to TRBJ2-7, with TRBD1 matching over 8 bases. CDR1 is ENHRY, CDR2 SYGVKD, per germline. CDR3 size: 15 residues. V was pared by 6 bases and J by 2 bases, with 9 bases of the junction left unmatched. CDR3 sequence: CAISEDRDFAYEQYF. Written as DNA, the CDR3 is TGTGCCATCAGCGAGGACAGGGATTTCGCCTACGAGCAGTACTTC.

J is TRBJ1-2 and V is TRBV2; 7 nucleotides agree with TRBD1. Germline V gene lookup returns CDR1 SNHLY and CDR2 FYNNEI. After removal of 5 bases from V and 4 bases from J, the junction contained 13 bases not matched to a gene. This CDR3 has 16 amino acids. The CDR3 nucleotides are TGTGCCAGCAGTATCGAACAGGGGAAAGGGATCTATGGCTACACCTTC. Residues: CASSIEQGKGIYGYTF.

This chain connects TRBV11-2 to TRBJ2-1; 8 nucleotides agree with TRBD1. The J segment lost 4 bases and the V segment lost 2 bases, leaving 7 bases of the junction unmatched. Per the germline V gene, CDR1 is SGHAT and CDR2 is FQNNGV. The CDR3 has 16 amino acids. Here the CDR3 DNA reads TGTGCCAGCAGCTTAACAGGACAGGGAAGGTACAATGAGCAGTTCTTC. Encoded protein: CASSLTGQGRYNEQFF.

This chain uses TRBV4-2 with TRBJ2-2, with 13 bases that match TRBD2. CDR3 length equals 17 residues. V trimming: 0 bases; J trimming: 5 bases; junction bases outside the gene matches: 3. CDR1 is LGHNA, CDR2 YNFKEQ, per germline. The CDR3 spells CASSQDWTSGRTGELFF. The CDR3 coding sequence is TGTGCCAGCAGCCAAGATTGGACTAGCGGGAGAACCGGGGAGCTGTTTTTT.

J is TRBJ2-5 and V is TRBV7-3; D gene ambiguous. Germline V gives CDR1 SGHTA, CDR2 FQGTGA. The ends were cut back, 2 bases at V and 5 bases at J, with 15 bases in the middle. CDR3 length equals 15 residues. The CDR3 loop reads CASSLYPSDWETQYF. Written as DNA, the CDR3 is TGTGCCAGCAGCTTATACCCCTCCGACTGGGAGACCCAGTACTTC.

CDR3 residues: CASTAGGGQGAGEQYF. The CDR3 DNA reads as TGCGCCAGCACCGCGGGGGGTGGGCAGGGGGCCGGCGAGCAGTACTTC. The chain employs TRBV23-1 and TRBJ2-7; D tentatively fits TRBD1 or TRBD2 (8 bases each). TRBV23-1 is known as an ORF, though its function is uncertain. Deletions cut 7 bases from V and 6 bases from J, with 25 bases between. The CDR3 has 16 residues.

The V and J genes are TRBV5-1 and TRBJ2-5, with D tentatively TRBD1 or TRBD2 (5 bases each). With 0 bases removed from V and 0 bases from J, the gap between germline ends came to 6 bases. CDR1 SGHRS and CDR2 YFSETQ come from the germline V gene. This CDR3 comprises 14 residues. The CDR3 region has the DNA TGCGCCAGCAGCTTGGGGGACCACCAAGAGACCCAGTACTTC. It specifies CASSLGDHQETQYF. Full variable domain (remainder filled in from reference TRBV5-1 and TRBJ2-5): KAGVTQTPRYLIKTRGQQVTLSCSPISGHRSVSWYQQTPGQGLQFLFEYFSETQRNKGNFPGRFSGRQFSNSRSEMNVSTLELGDSALYLCASSLGDHQETQYFGPGTRLLVL.

The chain carries TRBV7-3 and TRBJ2-1; D may be TRBD2 (6 bases). Germline assignment: CDR1 SGHTA and CDR2 FQGTGA. Trimming took 5 bases from V and 8 from J, leaving 16 bases between them. The CDR3 covers 14 residues. CDR3 loop: CASSLRTTSHEQFF. CDR3 DNA sequence: TGTGCCAGCAGCCTCCGAACAACTAGCCATGAGCAGTTCTTC. The full variable domain, rest sourced from reference TRBV7-3 and TRBJ2-1, is GAGVSQTPSNKVTEKGKYVELRCDPISGHTALYWYRQSLGQGPEFLIYFQGTGAADDSGLPNDRFFAVRPEGSVSTLKIQRTERGDSAVYLCASSLRTTSHEQFFGPGTRLTVL.

This chain's CDR3 is CASSIPPQVDANTGELFF. CDR3 bases: TGTGCCAGTAGTATCCCCCCCCAGGTAGACGCGAACACCGGGGAGCTGTTTTTT. The J gene is TRBJ2-2, the V gene TRBV19; no firm D call. The length of the CDR3 is 18 residues. V was pared by 3 bases and J by 0 bases, with 17 bases between. The germline CDR1 and CDR2 sequences are LNHDA and SQIVND (reference sequence).

The V call is TRBV30, the J call TRBJ2-3; maybe TRBD2 (5 bases). The V gene's germline CDR1 is GTSNPN and CDR2 SVGIG (reference sequence). The CDR3 has 11 residues. V lost 2 bases, J lost 9 bases, and 9 bases lay in between. CDR3 residues: CAWSTSGTQYF. CDR3 nucleotides: TGTGCCTGGAGTACTAGTGGGACGCAGTATTTT.

V gene TRBV6-5 combines with J gene TRBJ2-2, with D hard to call. Per the germline V gene, CDR1 is MNHEY and CDR2 is SVGAGI. CDR3 length: 14 residues. V shed 2 bases and J shed 0 bases, with 4 bases lying between them. This CDR3 is CASSYKPNTGELFF. The CDR3 DNA reads as TGTGCCAGCAGTTACAAACCGAACACCGGGGAGCTGTTTTTT.

V is TRBV11-2 and J is TRBJ2-7, with TRBD1 matching 10 bases. Losses at the gene ends were 0 bases for V and 2 bases for J; bases not matched to a gene: 7. The CDR3 contains 17 residues. Germline values: CDR1 SGHAT, CDR2 FQNNGV. CDR3 bases: TGTGCCAGCAGCTTAGATGGGACAGGGGCGCTCCCCTACGAGCAGTACTTC. This encodes CASSLDGTGALPYEQYF. The complete variable domain, with remaining parts taken from reference TRBV11-2 and TRBJ2-7, reads EAGVAQSPRYKIIEKRQSVAFWCNPISGHATLYWYQQILGQGPKLLIQFQNNGVVDDSQLPKDRFSAERLKGVDSTLKIQPAKLEDSAVYLCASSLDGTGALPYEQYFGPGTRLTVT.

This clone appeared a single time. The J gene is TRBJ2-2, the V gene TRBV6-1; D assignment may be TRBD1 or TRBD2 (5 bases each). V lost 11 bases and J lost 4, with 20 bases in between. This CDR3 spans 15 amino acids. Germline V gene sequence: CDR1 MNHNS, CDR2 SASEGT. The CDR3 loop reads CALGRVPRGTGELFF. CDR3 bases: TGTGCCCTTGGCAGGGTACCCCGGGGCACCGGGGAGCTGTTTTTT.

The chain employs TRBV25-1 and TRBJ1-2; a weak D match, TRBD1 (5 bases). V was clipped by 0 bases and J by 3 bases, with 14 bases between them. Germline V gives CDR1 MGHDK, CDR2 SYGVNS. This CDR3 region has 16 residues. CDR3 sequence reads: CASSEYIGTVDYGYTF. The CDR3, as DNA: TGTGCCAGCAGTGAATATATTGGGACGGTCGACTATGGCTACACCTTC.

The chain is built from TRBV14 and TRBJ2-1, with 14 nucleotides matching TRBD2. The junction had 3 bases not matched to a gene; V was cut back by 0 bases and J by 2 bases. Germline V gene lookup returns CDR1 SGHDN and CDR2 FVKESK. The CDR3 totals 18 residues. This CDR3 reads CASSQELGLAGAYNEQFF. The CDR3 DNA sequence: TGTGCCAGCAGCCAAGAGCTGGGACTAGCGGGAGCCTACAATGAGCAGTTCTTC.

The V gene is TRBV20-1, the J gene TRBJ2-7, with D possibly being TRBD2 (6 bases). Germline V lookup: CDR1 DFQATT, CDR2 SNEGSKA (reference sequence). CDR3 length equals 11 residues. Trimming stripped 5 bases from V and 4 bases from J, with 9 bases between. The CDR3 DNA reads as TGCAGTGCTCAGACTAGTTACGAGCAGTACTTC. Protein product: CSAQTSYEQYF.

V and J are TRBV5-1 and TRBJ2-2; 9 nucleotides agree with TRBD2. The V gene end was trimmed by 3 bases and the J gene end by 5 bases; junction bases not matched to a gene: 11. This CDR3 region has 17 residues. Per germline, CDR1 SGHRS and CDR2 YFSETQ. As DNA, the CDR3 is TGCGCCAGCAGCTCCAAACTTAGCGGGAGTACTACCGGGGAGCTGTTTTTT. It encodes CASSSKLSGSTTGELFF.

The V and J genes are TRBV7-2 and TRBJ2-3; D is undetermined. With 1 base removed from V and 6 bases from J, the gap between germline ends came to 8 bases. Germline CDR1 reads SGHTA; CDR2 reads FQGNSA. This CDR3 has 13 amino acids. This chain's CDR3 is CASSLVLDDTQYF. For the CDR3, the DNA is TGTGCCAGCAGCTTAGTGCTAGACGATACGCAGTATTTT.

The rearrangement joins TRBV7-9 to TRBJ1-5; D unresolved. The germline CDR1 and CDR2 sequences are SEHNR and FQNEAQ (reference sequence). V gave up 1 base and J gave up 3 bases, with 10 bases separating them. This CDR3 comprises 15 residues. In DNA form, the CDR3 reads TGTGCCAGCAGCTTAGGAGGTCCCTTCAATCAGCCCCAGCATTTT. This codes for CASSLGGPFNQPQHF.

V usage is TRBV2 and J usage is TRBJ2-7; 11 nucleotides line up with TRBD2. Unmatched junction bases numbered 5, after V lost 6 bases and J lost 4 bases. The germline V gene has CDR1 SNHLY and CDR2 FYNNEI. The CDR3 is 14 residues long. CDR3 loop: CASRPTSGTYEQYF. The CDR3 coding sequence is TGTGCCAGCAGGCCGACTAGCGGGACGTACGAGCAGTACTTC. Drawing the rest from reference TRBV2 and TRBJ2-7, the complete variable domain is EPEVTQTPSHQVTQMGQEVILRCVPISNHLYFYWYRQILGQKVEFLVSFYNNEISEKSEIFDDQFSVERPDGSNFTLKIRSTKLEDSAMYFCASRPTSGTYEQYFGPGTRLTVT.

The chain uses TRBV10-2 and TRBJ2-3, with D maybe TRBD2 (6 bases). This CDR3 is built from 14 residues. Germline-derived CDR1 and CDR2 are WSHSY and SAAADI. V was shortened by 8 bases and J by 1 base, with 13 bases between the two germline ends. The CDR3 coding sequence is TGCGCCAGCTCTGCGACTAGTCGCACAGATACGCAGTATTTT. Translation: CASSATSRTDTQYF.

V usage is TRBV11-2 and J usage is TRBJ1-1; D not resolved. Germline lookup yields CDR1 SGHAT and CDR2 FQNNGV. CDR3 length: 14 amino acids. V was shortened by 1 base and J by 4 bases, with 10 bases between the two germline ends. CDR3 DNA sequence: TGTGCCAGCAGCTTAGCTCAAAGTCGCACTGAAGCTTTCTTT. Encoded protein: CASSLAQSRTEAFF.

The chain combines TRBV4-1 with TRBJ1-5; D gene uncertain. CDR1 is MGHRA and CDR2 is YSYEKL in the germline V gene. Trimming left V 0 bases short and J 1 base short, with 10 bases between. CDR3 length equals 16 residues. CDR3 residues: CASSQDAETSNQPQHF. DNA of the CDR3: TGCGCCAGCAGCCAAGACGCCGAGACAAGCAATCAGCCCCAGCATTTT.

In the case of this clone: Relative to the germline gene, one junction end is altered; a read error may explain this. Other nucleotide sequences in the sample specify the same CDR3. The chain joins TRBV30 to TRBJ1-2; D uncertain. From germline, CDR1 is GTSNPN and CDR2 SVGIG (reference sequence). The CDR3 extends over 12 amino acids. The CDR3 protein is CAWRGYNYGYTF. CDR3 nucleotides: TGCGCCTGGAGAGGTTATAACTATGGCTACACCTTC.